The sequence of this TCR beta chain was determined in a study of cytomegalovirus exposure and HLA in healthy donors. The PCR was carried out with 60 Vbeta primers and 13 Jbeta primers. Here immunoSEQ multiplex PCR was the method, and the copy in TCRdb shows in-frame clones only, minus some. The repertoire has some 110,000 clones, about 70% of them found once; the top ten carry roughly 13%. CDR1 and CDR2 (germline): LNHNV, YYDKDF (reference sequence). The CDR3 contains 17 residues. The V and J ends lost 3 bases and 2 bases respectively, with 19 bases between them. This clone was observed a single time. Its specificity is unknown. Study findings and constraints: A likely sequencing artifact accounted for one observed cluster of highly shared sequence variants. An assumption of roughly uniform sequencing depth across donors underlay the presence/absence analyses. Donor immune exposure was known only as CMV serostatus.

Sequenced material: PBMCs. The J gene is TRBJ1-1, the V gene TRBV15, with unresolved D. The receptor's source is a woman aged 60-75 years in good health and CMV-seropositive. Here the CDR3 reads CATSRLFGGVGNTEAFF. CDR3 bases: TGTGCCACCAGCAGGTTATTTGGCGGCGTGGGTAACACTGAAGCTTTCTTT.